What follows are 10 T cell receptor beta chains derived from one specimen sequenced in a study of T cell clonotyping in hematopoietic cell transplantation. The data were produced by immunoSEQ multiplex PCR, yet TCRdb's version contains in-frame clones alone and is incomplete. The table has 55,000 to 70,000 clones, around 94% seen once; the top ten hold about 1.5%. Input material: peripheral blood mononuclear cells. The receptors come from a man between 45 and 60 years old in good health. Some clones in this sample may be carry-over from other donors' samples.

The rearrangement joins TRBV28 to TRBJ2-7; D possibly uses TRBD1 or TRBD2 (6 bases each). V lost 3 bases and J 6 bases, leaving 15 bases between the germline ends. The CDR3 has 14 amino acids. CDR1 and CDR2 from the germline V gene are MDHEN and SYDVKM. CDR3: CASSFGGTNFEQYF. CDR3 DNA sequence: TGTGCCAGCAGTTTTGGCGGGACAAACTTCGAGCAGTACTTC.

This clone was picked up one time. The chain employs TRBV6-5 and TRBJ2-7; D unresolved. In germline, CDR1 is MNHEY, CDR2 SVGAGI. The CDR3 extends over 13 amino acids. With 0 bases removed from V and 3 bases from J, the gap between germline ends came to 6 bases. For the CDR3, the DNA is TGTGCCAGCAGTTACTCTGCCTACTACGAGCAGTACTTC. This encodes CASSYSAYYEQYF.

This clone was detected only once. CDR3 sequence: CASSYSESYEQYF. In DNA form, the CDR3 reads TGTGCCAGCAGTTACTCGGAGTCCTACGAGCAGTACTTC. The chain is built from TRBV6-6 and TRBJ2-7; D gene unclear. The CDR3 is made up of 13 amino acids. V lost 0 bases to trimming and J lost 1 base, with 4 bases between them. Germline CDR1 MNHNY, CDR2 SVGAGI (reference sequence).

The chain joins TRBV7-2 to TRBJ1-3; D ambiguous. Germline CDR1 is SGHTA and CDR2 is FQGNSA. This CDR3 has 13 residues. V lost 4 bases and J 3 bases, leaving 7 bases between the germline ends. The CDR3 protein is CASSYQIGNTIYF. CDR3 nucleotide sequence: TGTGCCAGCAGCTACCAGATTGGAAACACCATATATTTT.

The chain couples TRBV7-8 to TRBJ2-2; D may correspond to TRBD1 or TRBD2 (6 bases each). The CDR3 consists of 16 residues. V was pared by 1 base and J by 3 bases, with 12 bases between. Germline CDR1 is SGHVS and CDR2 is FQNEAQ. The CDR3 reads CASSLESGAYTGELFF. The CDR3 nucleotides are TGTGCCAGCAGCTTAGAATCGGGGGCCTACACCGGGGAGCTGTTTTTT.

This clone was counted a single time. The chain employs TRBV6-5 and TRBJ2-3; no reliable D call. The CDR3 is 13 amino acids. With 3 bases removed from V and 3 bases from J, the gap between germline ends came to 7 bases. The germline CDR1 and CDR2 sequences are MNHEY and SVGAGI. The CDR3 DNA reads TGTGCCAGCAGTTATGAAGGGACAGATACGCAGTATTTT. Translation: CASSYEGTDTQYF.

The chain joins TRBV5-8 to TRBJ2-1; tentative D call: TRBD2 (6 bases). The V end was cut by 4 bases, the J end by 10 bases, with 15 bases between. Germline V gene data show CDR1 as SGHTS and CDR2 as YDEGEE. This CDR3 is 13 amino acids long. In nucleotides, the CDR3 is TGTGCCAGCAGCAAACCGGGACTCAGCGAGCAGTTCTTC. This gives the protein CASSKPGLSEQFF.

This clone showed up just once. This sequence joins TRBV5-1 and TRBJ1-1; maybe TRBD1 (6 bases). This CDR3 region has 13 residues. Germline values: CDR1 SGHRS, CDR2 YFSETQ. Between the trimmed V and J ends, which lost 5 bases and 4 bases, there was a span of 12 bases. The CDR3 reads CASRTGMVTEAFF. As DNA, the CDR3 is TGCGCCAGCAGAACAGGGATGGTCACTGAAGCTTTCTTT.

The chain couples TRBV9 to TRBJ1-4; 8 bases align to TRBD1. This CDR3 has 13 residues. V trimming: 9 bases; J trimming: 7 bases; junction bases outside the gene matches: 8. In germline, CDR1 is SGDLS, CDR2 YYNGEE. The CDR3 loop is CATAGTGSEKLFF. The CDR3 region has the DNA TGTGCCACCGCCGGGACAGGTAGTGAAAAACTGTTTTTT.

The chain carries TRBV27 and TRBJ2-3, with 10 bases that match TRBD2. This CDR3 has 15 residues. Looked up from germline, CDR1 is MNHEY and CDR2 is SMNVEV (reference sequence). The junction had 6 bases not matched to a gene; V was cut back by 3 bases and J by 6 bases. The CDR3 loop is CASSFGSGGADTQYF. The CDR3 coding sequence is TGTGCCAGCAGTTTTGGAAGCGGGGGGGCCGATACGCAGTATTTT.